This TCR beta chain was captured in a study of neurological immune-mediated disorders. Study results and caveats: TCR clonal expansion peaked in HTLV-1-associated myelopathy patients and was lowest in multiple sclerosis patients. TCR-beta repertoires seemed private in all groups, with no expanded CDR3 amino acid sequences shared.

CDR1 and CDR2 (germline): SGHRS, YFSETQ. V shed 5 bases and J 0 bases; nucleotides not matched to a gene: 9. The CDR3 has 16 amino acids. This clonotype rates as medium-sized (0.01 to 0.1%). The antigen is unknown. The authors produced cDNA by 5'RACE using 10-nucleotide random UMIs. TCRdb used MiXCR to reprocess the 5' RACE reads, holding one entry per CDR3 protein. The sample has more than 15,000 distinct CDR3 sequences; over 12% are singletons. This receptor was identified in a man in his sixties with HTLV-1-associated myelopathy (HAM/TSP). The sample was PBMCs. The gene calls are TRBV5-1 and TRBJ2-3; 7 bases map to TRBD2. The CDR3 is CASRPGGAGSTDTQYF. As DNA, the CDR3 is TGCGCCAGCAGGCCCGGGGGAGCGGGGAGCACAGATACGCAGTATTTT.